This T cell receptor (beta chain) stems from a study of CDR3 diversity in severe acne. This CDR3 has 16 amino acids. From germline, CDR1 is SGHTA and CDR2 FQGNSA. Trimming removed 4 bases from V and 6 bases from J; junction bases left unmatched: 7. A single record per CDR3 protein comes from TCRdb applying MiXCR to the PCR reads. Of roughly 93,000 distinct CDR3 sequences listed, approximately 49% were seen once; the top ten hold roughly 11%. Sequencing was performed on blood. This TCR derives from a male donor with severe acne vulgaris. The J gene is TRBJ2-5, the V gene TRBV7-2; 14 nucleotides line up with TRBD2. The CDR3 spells CASSSGLAGESKTQYF. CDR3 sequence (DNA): TGTGCCAGCAGCTCGGGACTAGCGGGAGAGAGCAAGACCCAGTACTTC.